This T cell receptor (beta chain) was observed in a study of early T cells in non-severe SARS-CoV-2 infection. There are many counts of this clonotype. The trim removed 5 bases at V and 0 bases at J, leaving 5 bases unmatched. CDR1 is SGHTA and CDR2 is FQGNSA in the germline V gene. The CDR3 runs to 15 residues. MiXCR, run by TCRdb on the 5' RACE reads, gives a single entry per CDR3 protein. The table lists 20,000 to 25,000 distinct CDR3 sequences, approximately 4.5% of them singletons. V usage is TRBV7-2 and J usage is TRBJ2-7; 9 bases line up with TRBD1. This receptor was obtained from an adult who was a healthcare worker with PCR-confirmed SARS-CoV-2 infection or an uninfected control (not recorded which). Sequencing was carried out using whole blood. The CDR3 DNA reads as TGTGCCAGCAGCCGACAGGGGGGAGGCTCCTACGAGCAGTACTTC. This encodes CASSRQGGGSYEQYF.